This T cell receptor beta chain was recorded in a study of cytomegalovirus exposure and HLA in healthy donors. In the case of this clone: Its target is unknown.

Study outcomes and limitations: Accurate predictions that matched the HLA-A and HLA-B alleles of most subjects were reportedly made from TCR beta sequences. For most TCR beta V segments, an earlier analysis put the productive rate at about 90% or about 30% of the time. Associated with HLA alleles at 0.05 false discovery rate in a later analysis were 16,951 TCR beta sequences. Listed as cytomegalovirus-associated were more than 150 TCR beta chains.

PCR was performed using 60 Vbeta and 13 Jbeta primers. Libraries were prepared by immunoSEQ multiplex PCR; TCRdb keeps only in-frame clonotypes and omits some of them. Here the sample spans about 150,000 clones, about four fifths being singletons. Looked up from germline, CDR1 is SGHAT and CDR2 is FQNNGV. The CDR3 loop spans 15 amino acids. The V gene end was trimmed by 5 bases and the J gene end by 3 bases; junction bases not matched to a gene: 3. The source of this sequence is a man in his fifties in good health and CMV-seropositive. This chain connects TRBV11-2 to TRBJ2-5; 13 nucleotides agree with TRBD2. The source material was PBMCs. CDR3 amino acids: CASSAGLAGKETQYF. The CDR3 bases are TGTGCCAGCAGCGCGGGACTAGCGGGAAAAGAGACCCAGTACTTC.